Described below is a single T cell receptor beta chain sequence and its context. Its antigen remains unidentified. The entry originates in a study of cytomegalovirus exposure and HLA in healthy donors. Study-wide findings and caveats: A later analysis linked a missense variant in DCLRE1C to the trimming of TCR beta V and J genes.

The PCR was carried out with 60 Vbeta primers and 13 Jbeta primers. Assay used: immunoSEQ multiplex PCR; TCRdb lists only in-frame clones, some missing. The sample shows 85,000 to 100,000 clones, 75% to 85% of them seen only once. This CDR3 is built from 15 residues. V lost 3 bases and J lost 10; bases outside the gene matches: 10. Per germline, CDR1 SGHNT and CDR2 YYREEE (reference sequence). Sequenced input: PBMCs. This rearrangement joins TRBV5-4 to TRBJ1-2, with TRBD1 matching 12 bases. This TCR came from a woman aged 40 to 50 in good health and CMV-seronegative. The CDR3 DNA is TGTGCCAGCAGCTGGAATACGGGACAGGGGGCGGACTACACCTTC. This codes for CASSWNTGQGADYTF.